The 28 T cell receptor beta chains below were found in one sample sequenced in a study of shared T cell receptors in the human thymus. Method: immunoSEQ multiplex PCR; TCRdb's copy keeps in-frame clones and lacks some. Of more than 550,000 clones in the sample, around 85% were seen once. A further study also used this sample, focusing on human thymus T cells.

The sample was thymocytes. The receptors originated from a girl under three years old with a congenital heart defect.

V gene TRBV10-2 combines with J gene TRBJ1-2; D is perhaps TRBD1 (6 bases). Germline CDR1 reads WSHSY; CDR2 reads SAAADI. The CDR3 has 14 residues. The V end lost 0 bases, the J end lost 12 bases, and 17 bases lay between the germline ends. CDR3: CASSESITGPLNTF. In nucleotides, the CDR3 is TGCGCCAGCAGTGAGTCTATCACAGGGCCTTTGAACACCTTC.

This chain connects TRBV5-4 to TRBJ1-5; D is ambiguous. V was pared by 2 bases and J by 0 bases, with 18 bases between. CDR1 is SGHNT and CDR2 is YYREEE in the germline V gene (reference sequence). The CDR3 length is 18 residues. The CDR3 loop is CASSLTLGSKDSNQPQHF. CDR3 sequence (DNA): TGTGCCAGCAGCTTAACCTTGGGGAGCAAGGATAGCAATCAGCCCCAGCATTTT.

V usage is TRBV9 and J usage is TRBJ2-3; weak D call: TRBD2 (6 bases). This CDR3 spans 16 amino acids. Trimming stripped 3 bases from V and 0 bases from J, with 14 bases between. CDR1 and CDR2 from the germline V gene are SGDLS and YYNGEE. The DNA of the CDR3 is TGTGCCAGCAGCGGAAGGAGGGGTGCTAGCACAGATACGCAGTATTTT. It encodes CASSGRRGASTDTQYF.

V is TRBV6-6 and J is TRBJ2-2, with D unclear. The V end lost 8 bases, the J end lost 1 base, and 8 bases lay between the germline ends. CDR1 is MNHNY and CDR2 is SVGAGI in the germline V gene (reference sequence). The CDR3 contains 13 residues. CDR3 in amino acids: CASESLNTGELFF. CDR3 nucleotide sequence: TGTGCCAGCGAGAGTCTGAACACCGGGGAGCTGTTTTTT.

This chain joins TRBV2 and TRBJ1-1; no definite D call. V was trimmed by 3 bases and J by 4 bases, leaving 12 bases between them. CDR1 and CDR2 (germline): SNHLY, FYNNEI. CDR3 length: 14 amino acids. CDR3 protein: CASSEGHWRTEAFF. CDR3 nucleotides: TGTGCCAGCAGTGAGGGCCACTGGCGCACTGAAGCTTTCTTT.

V gene TRBV5-1 combines with J gene TRBJ1-1; D remains unclear. The germline CDR1 and CDR2 sequences are SGHRS and YFSETQ. Trimming left V 3 bases short and J 4 bases short, with 16 bases between. This CDR3 is built from 15 residues. The CDR3 region is CASSSRGSAATEAFF. As DNA, the CDR3 is TGCGCCAGCAGCTCACGAGGGAGCGCGGCCACTGAAGCTTTCTTT.

V and J are TRBV7-2 and TRBJ1-6; tentatively, D is TRBD1 (6 bases). Germline V lookup: CDR1 SGHTA, CDR2 FQGNSA. The ends were cut back, 5 bases at V and 7 bases at J, with 18 bases in the middle. This CDR3 contains 16 residues. For the CDR3, the DNA is TGTGCCAGCAGCCCCGGGTGGGGGGGGCTAAATTCACCCCTCCACTTT. This translates into CASSPGWGGLNSPLHF.

The rearrangement joins TRBV19 to TRBJ2-2, with 10 bases matching TRBD1. Germline V gene sequence: CDR1 LNHDA, CDR2 SQIVND (reference sequence). The CDR3 spans 14 residues. Germline trimming cut 10 bases from V and 5 bases from J; bases unmatched to any gene: 7. The CDR3 nucleotides read TGTGCCACACGACAGGGGGCTAAGACCGGGGAGCTGTTTTTT. This encodes CATRQGAKTGELFF.

The J gene is TRBJ1-1, the V gene TRBV7-2; tentatively, D is TRBD1 (6 bases). Germline-derived CDR1 and CDR2 are SGHTA and FQGNSA. V lost 6 bases and J lost 4, with 12 bases in between. The CDR3 runs 13 residues. Here the CDR3 reads CASSNAGATEAFF. The CDR3 DNA is TGTGCCAGCAGTAACGCGGGGGCCACTGAAGCTTTCTTT.

The chain links TRBV7-9 to TRBJ1-1; D is undetermined. CDR3 length: 16 residues. Germline V gene sequence: CDR1 SEHNR, CDR2 FQNEAQ (reference sequence). Trimming removed 2 bases from V and 3 bases from J, with 16 bases in between. The CDR3 DNA follows: TGTGCCAGCAGCTTACCGTTTCTACGAGAGGACACTGAAGCTTTCTTT. This codes for CASSLPFLREDTEAFF.

This rearrangement joins TRBV12-5 to TRBJ2-7; TRBD1 aligns across 8 bases. The V and J ends lost 7 bases and 6 bases, in that order; junction bases with no gene match: 14. The CDR3 runs 15 residues. CDR1 is LGHNT, CDR2 FRNRAP, per germline. CDR3 residues: CASAHPSQGAIEQYF. CDR3 nucleotides: TGTGCTAGTGCTCACCCTAGTCAGGGGGCGATCGAGCAGTACTTC.

V usage is TRBV10-2 and J usage is TRBJ2-1; a weak D match, TRBD2 (6 bases). The CDR3 consists of 14 residues. Trimming stripped 6 bases from V and 7 bases from J, with 16 bases between. The germline V gene has CDR1 WSHSY and CDR2 SAAADI. The DNA of the CDR3 is TGCGCCAGCAGCCATGGGGACTTTCCTAATGAGCAGTTCTTC. Encoded protein: CASSHGDFPNEQFF.

The V gene is TRBV28, the J gene TRBJ1-1; 10 bases align to TRBD1. Trimming removed 6 bases from V and 2 bases from J; junction bases left unmatched: 6. Germline CDR1 and CDR2: MDHEN and SYDVKM. The CDR3 has 15 amino acids. The CDR3 loop reads CASSPGTGANTEAFF. The CDR3 nucleotides are TGTGCCAGCAGCCCCGGGACAGGGGCTAACACTGAAGCTTTCTTT. Full variable domain (missing parts from reference TRBV28 and TRBJ1-1): DVKVTQSSRYLVKRTGEKVFLECVQDMDHENMFWYRQDPGLGLRLIYFSYDVKMKEKGDIPEGYSVSREKKERFSLILESASTNQTSMYLCASSPGTGANTEAFFGQGTRLTVV.

The chain is built from TRBV7-2 and TRBJ1-5; 8 bases are a match to TRBD1. The V segment lost 5 bases and the J segment 4 bases; nucleotides outside the gene matches: 1. This CDR3 has 13 amino acids. CDR1 is SGHTA, CDR2 FQGNSA, per germline. The CDR3 DNA reads TGTGCCAGCAGCGGACAGGGTAATCAGCCCCAGCATTTT. It is translated as CASSGQGNQPQHF.

This clone showed up just a few times. In nucleotides, the CDR3 is TGTGCCAGCAGCGCGACAGGGGGTTTGGGGGCCAAAAACATTCAGTACTTC. Amino acids: CASSATGGLGAKNIQYF. The chain links TRBV11-2 to TRBJ2-4; the match to TRBD1 covers 9 bases. Trimming cost V 5 bases and J 1 base; bases outside gene matches: 9. The CDR3 has 17 residues. Per germline, CDR1 SGHAT and CDR2 FQNNGV.

The rearrangement uses TRBV6-5 and TRBJ1-5; TRBD1 matches at 9 bases. This CDR3 is 14 amino acids long. Per the germline V gene, CDR1 is MNHEY and CDR2 is SVGAGI. V shed 6 bases, J shed 7 bases, and the junction held 7 bases outside the gene matches. The CDR3 sequence: CASRRGQGWQPQHF. DNA for the CDR3: TGTGCCAGCAGAAGGGGACAGGGTTGGCAGCCCCAGCATTTT.

This chain connects TRBV4-2 to TRBJ2-5; D not certain. Germline V gene sequence: CDR1 LGHNA, CDR2 YNFKEQ. The CDR3 totals 13 residues. Deletions cut 4 bases from V and 5 bases from J, with 11 bases between. This chain's CDR3 is CASSPPRRETQYF. CDR3 in DNA: TGTGCCAGCAGCCCTCCGCGGCGGGAGACCCAGTACTTC.

The chain carries TRBV12-5 and TRBJ2-1; 11 bases are shared with TRBD2. From germline, CDR1 is LGHNT and CDR2 FRNRAP. J was trimmed by 4 bases and V by 0 bases; bases with no gene match: 8. The CDR3 spans 18 residues. As DNA, the CDR3 is TGTGCTAGTGGTTTGGTACCCCCTAGCGGGGGGAGGTACAATGAGCAGTTCTTC. Translation gives CASGLVPPSGGRYNEQFF.

V gene TRBV7-8 combines with J gene TRBJ1-5; D is ambiguous. The length of the CDR3 is 15 residues. Germline lookup yields CDR1 SGHVS and CDR2 FQNEAQ. Trimming removed 2 bases at V and 3 bases at J, with 11 bases between. CDR3 coding DNA: TGTGCCAGCAGCTTAACGGAGCTTGACAATCAGCCCCAGCATTTT. Protein product: CASSLTELDNQPQHF.

This chain links TRBV7-8 with TRBJ2-7; tentatively, D is TRBD1 (6 bases). This CDR3 comprises 14 residues. Germline V CDR1 and CDR2: SGHVS, FQNEAQ. The V end lost 3 bases, the J end lost 4 bases, and 13 bases lay between the germline ends. The DNA of the CDR3 is TGTGCCAGCAGCTTCACCCAAACAGGGTACGAGCAGTACTTC. It codes for CASSFTQTGYEQYF.

The J gene is TRBJ2-1, the V gene TRBV7-3; TRBD2 agrees at 13 bases. The CDR3 contains 16 residues. Germline loops: CDR1 SGHTA, CDR2 FQGTGA. With 5 bases clipped from V and 5 bases from J, the junction kept 6 bases outside the gene matches. CDR3 loop: CASSAQTSGGNNEQFF. CDR3 in DNA: TGTGCCAGCAGCGCCCAGACTAGCGGGGGGAACAATGAGCAGTTCTTC. Full variable domain (outside the CDR3, taken from reference TRBV7-3 and TRBJ2-1): GAGVSQTPSNKVTEKGKYVELRCDPISGHTALYWYRQSLGQGPEFLIYFQGTGAADDSGLPNDRFFAVRPEGSVSTLKIQRTERGDSAVYLCASSAQTSGGNNEQFFGPGTRLTVL.

A note on this clone: The sample carries other DNA sequences with the same CDR3. The chain is built from TRBV7-9 and TRBJ2-7; perhaps TRBD1 as D (5 bases). The V gene's germline CDR1 is SEHNR and CDR2 FQNEAQ (reference sequence). V lost 1 base and J 1 base, leaving 8 bases between the germline ends. The CDR3 has 14 residues. The CDR3 loop is CASSLGAGSYEQYF. CDR3 DNA: TGTGCCAGCAGCTTAGGGGCAGGGTCCTACGAGCAGTACTTC.

This clone was detected a few times. The gene calls are TRBV20-1 and TRBJ1-2; no clear D. Germline CDR1 reads DFQATT; CDR2 reads SNEGSKA (reference sequence). The CDR3 consists of 11 residues. V was cut by 5 bases and J by 4 bases, with 8 bases left in between. The CDR3 DNA is TGCAGTGCTCCGGGGATCTATGGCTACACCTTC. Translating it yields CSAPGIYGYTF.

CDR3 coding DNA: TGTGCCAGCAGTGACCAGGGCGACACTGAAGCTTTCTTT. This translates into CASSDQGDTEAFF. The chain links TRBV6-1 to TRBJ1-1; possibly TRBD1 for D (5 bases). Trimming removed 3 bases from V and 3 bases from J, with 8 bases in between. Looked up from germline, CDR1 is MNHNS and CDR2 is SASEGT. The CDR3 is made up of 13 amino acids.

This chain connects TRBV27 to TRBJ1-3; D uncertain. V lost 7 bases and J 3 bases, leaving 40 bases between the germline ends. The CDR3 is 23 amino acids. Germline V gene data show CDR1 as MNHEY and CDR2 as SMNVEV (reference sequence). CDR3: CASTLTRRVPSHLETGCGNTIYF. In DNA form, the CDR3 reads TGTGCCAGCACCTTAACCCGGCGAGTTCCCTCGCACCTCGAGACTGGTTGTGGAAACACCATATATTTT.

The rearrangement uses TRBV7-2 and TRBJ1-6; 12 bases are a match to TRBD1. The CDR3 is 17 residues long. In germline, CDR1 is SGHTA, CDR2 FQGNSA. With 4 bases clipped from V and 9 bases from J, the junction kept 10 bases outside the gene matches. For the CDR3, the DNA is TGTGCCAGCAGCTCCTCTACCGGGACAGGGGGCACTTCACCCCTCCACTTT. Protein sequence: CASSSSTGTGGTSPLHF.

The chain carries TRBV5-5 and TRBJ2-4; 8 bases match TRBD2. The CDR3 totals 19 residues. V gave up 4 bases and J gave up 3 bases; unmatched junction bases: 18. Germline-derived CDR1 and CDR2 are SGHKS and YYEKEE (reference sequence). The CDR3 is CASSQVHRGGSRVKNIQYF. The CDR3 DNA reads as TGTGCCAGCAGCCAAGTTCACCGCGGGGGGTCGAGGGTCAAAAACATTCAGTACTTC.

The chain joins TRBV5-6 to TRBJ1-5; 8 bases line up with TRBD1. This CDR3 has 15 residues. Germline CDR1 and CDR2: SGHDT and YYEEEE. V dropped 2 bases and J dropped 7; count of bases not matched to a gene: 8. DNA for the CDR3: TGTGCCAGCAGCTTATGGCAGGGGGCACGGCAGCCCCAGCATTTT. Its protein product is CASSLWQGARQPQHF.